The clone carrying this TCR beta chain was recorded a few times. Per germline, CDR1 MDHEN and CDR2 SYDVKM. The CDR3 is 16 amino acids. With 5 bases removed from V and 1 base from J, the gap between germline ends came to 17 bases. The sample belongs to a study of human T cells and chemical hapten exposure. Time point in this sample: patch test 3, about 24 weeks after DPC sensitization. Treatment indicated: therapeutic diphenylcyclopropenone sensitization with weekly scalp DPC. TCRdb independently ran MiXCR on the RACE reads; one entry per CDR3 protein. The data hold under 130,000 distinct CDR3 sequences, with about 34% observed a single time.

This clonotype originated in a man between 40 and 49 years old with alopecia areata. Some clones in this sample may be carry-over from other donors' samples. The sequenced sample was whole blood, obtained in connection with sensitization to the hapten diphenylcyclopropenone (DPC). V usage is TRBV28 and J usage is TRBJ2-5, with no clear D. The CDR3 protein is CASSLEGAQFQETQYF. Written as DNA, the CDR3 is TGTGCCAGCAGTCTGGAAGGTGCGCAGTTCCAAGAGACCCAGTACTTC. The variable domain in full, completed from reference TRBV28 and TRBJ2-5, reads DVKVTQSSRYLVKRTGEKVFLECVQDMDHENMFWYRQDPGLGLRLIYFSYDVKMKEKGDIPEGYSVSREKKERFSLILESASTNQTSMYLCASSLEGAQFQETQYFGPGTRLLVL.